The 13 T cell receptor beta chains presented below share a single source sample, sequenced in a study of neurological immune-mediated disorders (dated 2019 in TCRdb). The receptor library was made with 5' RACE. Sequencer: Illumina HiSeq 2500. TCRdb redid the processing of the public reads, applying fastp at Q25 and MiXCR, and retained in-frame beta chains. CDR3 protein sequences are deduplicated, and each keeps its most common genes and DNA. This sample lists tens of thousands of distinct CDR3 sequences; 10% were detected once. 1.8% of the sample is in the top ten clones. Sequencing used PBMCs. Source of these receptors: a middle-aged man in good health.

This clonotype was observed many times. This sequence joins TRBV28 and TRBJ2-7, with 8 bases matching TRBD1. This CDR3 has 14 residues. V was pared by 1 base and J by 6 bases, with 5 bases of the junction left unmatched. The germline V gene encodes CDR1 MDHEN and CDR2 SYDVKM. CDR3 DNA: TGTGCCAGCAGTTTATCTATAACAGGGGGCGAGCAGTACTTC. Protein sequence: CASSLSITGGEQYF.

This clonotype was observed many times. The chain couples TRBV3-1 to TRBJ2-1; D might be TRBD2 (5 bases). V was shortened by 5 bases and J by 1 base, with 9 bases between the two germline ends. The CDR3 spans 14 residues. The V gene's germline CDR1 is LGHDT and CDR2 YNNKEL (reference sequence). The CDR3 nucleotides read TGTGCCAGCAGCTATTCGGGGTCCTACAATGAGCAGTTCTTC. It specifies CASSYSGSYNEQFF.

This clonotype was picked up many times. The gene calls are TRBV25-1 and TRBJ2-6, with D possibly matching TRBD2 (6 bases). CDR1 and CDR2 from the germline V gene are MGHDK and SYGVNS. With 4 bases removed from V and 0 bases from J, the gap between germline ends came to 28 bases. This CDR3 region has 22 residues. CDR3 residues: CASSAHPKPPGLLFSGANVLTF. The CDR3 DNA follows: TGTGCCAGCAGTGCACACCCTAAACCACCGGGACTGTTATTCTCTGGGGCCAACGTCCTGACTTTC.

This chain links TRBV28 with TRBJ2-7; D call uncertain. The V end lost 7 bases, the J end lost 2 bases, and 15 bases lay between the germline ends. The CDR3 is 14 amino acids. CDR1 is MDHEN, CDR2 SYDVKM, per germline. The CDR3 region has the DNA TGTGCCAGCACCTCTCCACCGGACCCCTACGAGCAGTACTTC. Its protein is CASTSPPDPYEQYF.

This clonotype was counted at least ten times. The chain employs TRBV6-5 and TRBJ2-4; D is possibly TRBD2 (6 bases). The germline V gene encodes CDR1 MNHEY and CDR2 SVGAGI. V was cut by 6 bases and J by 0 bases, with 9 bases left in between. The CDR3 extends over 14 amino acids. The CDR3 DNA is TGTGCCAGCAGGGAGGGACTAGCCAAAAACATTCAGTACTTC. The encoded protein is CASREGLAKNIQYF.

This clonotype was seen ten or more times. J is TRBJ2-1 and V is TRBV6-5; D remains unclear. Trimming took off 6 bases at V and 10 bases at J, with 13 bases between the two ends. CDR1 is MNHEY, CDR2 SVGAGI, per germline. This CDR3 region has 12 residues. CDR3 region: CASSPASGEQFF. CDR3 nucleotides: TGTGCCAGCAGCCCCGCGAGTGGGGAGCAGTTCTTC.

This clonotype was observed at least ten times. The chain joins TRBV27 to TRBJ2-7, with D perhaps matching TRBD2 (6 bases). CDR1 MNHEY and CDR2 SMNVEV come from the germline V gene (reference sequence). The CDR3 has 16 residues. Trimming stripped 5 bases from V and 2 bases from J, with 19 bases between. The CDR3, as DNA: TGTGCCAGCAGTCGAAGTAGCGGTTATCCTGCCTACGAGCAGTACTTC. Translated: CASSRSSGYPAYEQYF.

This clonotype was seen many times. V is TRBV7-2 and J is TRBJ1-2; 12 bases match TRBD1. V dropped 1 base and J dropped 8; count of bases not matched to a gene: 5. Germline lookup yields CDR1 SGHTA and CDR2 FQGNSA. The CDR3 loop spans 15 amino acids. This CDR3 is CASSLGGQGAYGYTF. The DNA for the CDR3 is TGTGCCAGCAGCTTAGGGGGACAGGGGGCATACGGCTACACCTTC.

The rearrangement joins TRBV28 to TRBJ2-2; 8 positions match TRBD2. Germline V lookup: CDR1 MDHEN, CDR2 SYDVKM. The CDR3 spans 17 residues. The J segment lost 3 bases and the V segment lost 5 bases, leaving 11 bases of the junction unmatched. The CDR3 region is CASSQSGSWGDTGELFF. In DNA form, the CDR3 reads TGTGCCAGCAGTCAAAGCGGGAGTTGGGGGGACACCGGGGAGCTGTTTTTT.

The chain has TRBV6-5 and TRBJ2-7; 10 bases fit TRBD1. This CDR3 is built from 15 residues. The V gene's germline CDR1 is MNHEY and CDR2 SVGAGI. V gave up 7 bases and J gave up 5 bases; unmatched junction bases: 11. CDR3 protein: CASTAGDRGVHEQYF. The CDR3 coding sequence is TGTGCCAGCACGGCCGGGGACAGGGGAGTGCACGAGCAGTACTTC.

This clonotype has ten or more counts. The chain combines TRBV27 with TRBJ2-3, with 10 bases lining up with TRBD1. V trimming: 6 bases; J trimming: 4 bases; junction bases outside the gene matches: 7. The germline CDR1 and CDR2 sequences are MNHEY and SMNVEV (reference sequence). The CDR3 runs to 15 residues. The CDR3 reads CASREGTGESDTQYF. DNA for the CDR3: TGTGCCAGCAGGGAAGGGACAGGGGAATCAGATACGCAGTATTTT.

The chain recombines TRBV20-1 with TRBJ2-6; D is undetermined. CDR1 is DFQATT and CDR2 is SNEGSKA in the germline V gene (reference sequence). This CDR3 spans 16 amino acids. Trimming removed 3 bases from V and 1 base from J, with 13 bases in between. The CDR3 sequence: CSASDLRISGANVLTF. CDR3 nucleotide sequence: TGCAGTGCTAGCGATCTGCGAATATCTGGGGCCAACGTCCTGACTTTC.

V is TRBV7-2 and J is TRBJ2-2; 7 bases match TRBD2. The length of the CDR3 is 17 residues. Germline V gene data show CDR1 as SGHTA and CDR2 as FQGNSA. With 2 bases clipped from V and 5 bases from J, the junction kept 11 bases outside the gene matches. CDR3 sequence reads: CASSLLSTGGGTGELFF. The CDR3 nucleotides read TGTGCCAGCAGCTTATTATCTACGGGGGGTGGAACCGGGGAGCTGTTTTTT. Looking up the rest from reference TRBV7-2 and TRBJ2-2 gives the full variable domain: GAGVSQSPSNKVTEKGKDVELRCDPISGHTALYWYRQSLGQGLEFLIYFQGNSAPDKSGLPSDRFSAERTGGSVSTLTIQRTQQEDSAVYLCASSLLSTGGGTGELFFGEGSRLTVL.